These 17 T cell receptor beta chains were all obtained from the same sample, sequenced in a study of blood T cell repertoires in COVID-19. The method was immunoSEQ multiplex PCR; TCRdb's version includes in-frame clones alone and lacks a portion of them. Here the sample spans about 310,000 clones, around 87% being singletons. The specimen was peripheral blood. Source of these receptors: a woman in her 50s who had recovered from COVID-19.

This chain links TRBV15 with TRBJ2-1; no clear D. From germline, CDR1 is LNHNV and CDR2 YYDKDF (reference sequence). The CDR3 extends over 14 amino acids. Trimming left V 0 bases short and J 11 bases short, with 14 bases between. CDR3 region: CATSRDSLSAKQFF. As DNA, the CDR3 is TGTGCCACCAGCAGAGATTCCCTGAGTGCGAAGCAGTTCTTC.

This chain joins TRBV5-1 and TRBJ2-5, with D possibly matching TRBD2 (7 bases). The CDR3 has 17 residues. Trimming removed 0 bases from V and 0 bases from J, with 15 bases in between. CDR1 and CDR2 (germline): SGHRS, YFSETQ. CDR3 nucleotide sequence: TGCGCCAGCAGCTTGGCCCCGGGGGGCCCACACCAAGAGACCCAGTACTTC. It codes for CASSLAPGGPHQETQYF.

This rearrangement joins TRBV4-3 to TRBJ2-7, with a tentative D call TRBD1 (5 bases). The CDR3 spans 16 residues. The germline gives CDR1 LGHNA, CDR2 YSLEER. V shed 1 base and J shed 1 base, with 14 bases lying between them. The CDR3 DNA is TGCGCCAGCAGCCAAGTTTTTAGGACACAGTCCTACGAGCAGTACTTC. Its translation is CASSQVFRTQSYEQYF.

The chain recombines TRBV13 with TRBJ2-7; 9 bases match TRBD2. Germline trimming cut 3 bases from V and 2 bases from J; bases unmatched to any gene: 5. CDR1 is PRHDT, CDR2 FYEKMQ, per germline (reference sequence). This CDR3 region has 15 residues. CDR3 loop: CASSFSGSVPYEQYF. The CDR3 bases are TGTGCCAGCAGCTTTAGCGGGAGTGTGCCCTACGAGCAGTACTTC.

Here the CDR3 reads CASSYLAANTGELFF. The CDR3 nucleotides read TGCGCCAGCAGCTATCTAGCAGCGAACACCGGGGAGCTGTTTTTT. The chain links TRBV5-1 to TRBJ2-2; TRBD2 is a possible D gene (5 bases). CDR1 is SGHRS, CDR2 YFSETQ, per germline. The CDR3 is 15 residues long. Trimming left V 3 bases short and J 0 bases short, with 9 bases between.

The chain employs TRBV3-1 (or the pseudogene TRBV3-2) and TRBJ2-1; 10 bases align to TRBD2. This CDR3 region has 16 residues. Germline CDR1 and CDR2: LGHDT and YNNKEL (reference sequence). V was pared by 0 bases and J by 7 bases, with 6 bases of the junction left unmatched. CDR3 in amino acids: CASSQDPSGGFNEQFF. CDR3 in DNA: TGTGCCAGCAGCCAAGATCCTAGCGGGGGATTTAATGAGCAGTTCTTC.

The V gene is TRBV2, the J gene TRBJ2-3, with 9 bases matching TRBD2. The CDR3 sequence is 15 residues long. The V segment lost 8 bases and the J segment 0 bases; nucleotides outside the gene matches: 6. Germline loops: CDR1 SNHLY, CDR2 FYNNEI. CDR3 nucleotides: TGTGCCAGCGGTAATAGCGGGGGTAGCACAGATACGCAGTATTTT. Amino acids: CASGNSGGSTDTQYF. The complete variable domain, with remaining parts taken from reference TRBV2 and TRBJ2-3, reads EPEVTQTPSHQVTQMGQEVILRCVPISNHLYFYWYRQILGQKVEFLVSFYNNEISEKSEIFDDQFSVERPDGSNFTLKIRSTKLEDSAMYFCASGNSGGSTDTQYFGPGTRLTVL.

The CDR3 loop is CASSRGTGGIEGYTF. For the CDR3, the DNA is TGTGCCAGCAGCCGAGGGACGGGGGGGATAGAAGGCTACACCTTC. The chain uses TRBV3-1 (or the pseudogene TRBV3-2) and TRBJ1-2, with TRBD1 as a possible D gene (5 bases). Per germline, CDR1 LGHDT and CDR2 YNNKEL (reference sequence). Trimming cost V 4 bases and J 8 bases, with 20 bases left between them. This CDR3 has 15 residues.

This clone occurred once. The CDR3: CASRQNTGNTEAFF. CDR3 bases: TGTGCCAGCAGGCAAAACACAGGGAACACTGAAGCTTTCTTT. The chain couples TRBV7-2 to TRBJ1-1; D is possibly TRBD1 (5 bases). Germline V gene data show CDR1 as SGHTA and CDR2 as FQGNSA. This CDR3 contains 14 residues. V was cut by 6 bases and J by 1 base, with 12 bases left in between.

V and J are TRBV6-5 and TRBJ2-1; 8 bases align to TRBD2. Per the germline V gene, CDR1 is MNHEY and CDR2 is SVGAGI. Losses at the gene ends were 6 bases for V and 4 bases for J; bases not matched to a gene: 8. The CDR3 runs 15 residues. As DNA, the CDR3 is TGTGCCAGCAGCCAAGCGGGAGTTACATACAATGAGCAGTTCTTC. As protein: CASSQAGVTYNEQFF.

V gene TRBV5-4 combines with J gene TRBJ2-7, with 10 bases lining up with TRBD1. Germline-derived CDR1 and CDR2 are SGHNT and YYREEE (reference sequence). Trimming took 0 bases from V and 3 from J; bases not matched to a gene: 6. This CDR3 contains 16 residues. The CDR3 region is CASSLDGTGVYYEQYF. In nucleotides, the CDR3 is TGTGCCAGCAGCTTGGATGGGACAGGGGTTTACTACGAGCAGTACTTC.

J is TRBJ2-5 and V is TRBV3-1 (or the pseudogene TRBV3-2); tentative D call: TRBD1 (6 bases). V was pared by 3 bases and J by 1 base, with 15 bases between. The CDR3 extends over 16 amino acids. Per the germline V gene, CDR1 is LGHDT and CDR2 is YNNKEL (reference sequence). The CDR3 reads CASSQNPGHIQETQYF. The CDR3 DNA reads as TGTGCCAGCAGCCAGAATCCGGGACATATCCAAGAGACCCAGTACTTC.

V and J are TRBV19 and TRBJ1-5; D is perhaps TRBD1 (5 bases). Germline CDR1 LNHDA, CDR2 SQIVND (reference sequence). The CDR3 length is 14 residues. V dropped 4 bases and J dropped 3 bases, with 10 bases sitting between them. CDR3 coding DNA: TGTGCCAGTAGTACGGGACTCCTCAATCAGCCCCAGCATTTT. It translates to CASSTGLLNQPQHF. The full variable domain, completed using reference TRBV19 and TRBJ1-5, is DGGITQSPKYLFRKEGQNVTLSCEQNLNHDAMYWYRQDPGQGLRLIYYSQIVNDFQKGDIAEGYSVSREKKESFPLTVTSAQKNPTAFYLCASSTGLLNQPQHFGDGTRLSIL.

This chain links TRBV28 with TRBJ1-2; 12 bases match TRBD1. The CDR3 consists of 17 residues. CDR1 is MDHEN, CDR2 SYDVKM, per germline. V was pared by 3 bases and J by 0 bases, with 5 bases of the junction left unmatched. CDR3 sequence reads: CASSFGGTGGANYGYTF. The CDR3 coding sequence is TGTGCCAGCAGTTTTGGAGGGACAGGGGGCGCTAACTATGGCTACACCTTC.

The V call is TRBV7-3, the J call TRBJ2-3, with 8 bases identical to TRBD2. CDR1 SGHTA and CDR2 FQGTGA come from the germline V gene. V lost 3 bases, J lost 4 bases, and 3 bases stayed unmatched. The CDR3 has 14 amino acids. The chain's CDR3 is CASSFGGRPDTQYF. The CDR3 DNA is TGTGCCAGCAGCTTCGGCGGGAGGCCAGATACGCAGTATTTT.

This clone is a singleton in its sample. The V gene is TRBV5-6, the J gene TRBJ1-4; the match to TRBD1 covers 9 bases. Trimming removed 2 bases from V and 2 bases from J; junction bases left unmatched: 1. Germline values: CDR1 SGHDT, CDR2 YYEEEE. This CDR3 is 15 amino acids long. The CDR3 region is CASSFDRGTNEKLFF. The CDR3 nucleotides read TGTGCCAGCAGCTTTGACAGGGGGACTAATGAAAAACTGTTTTTT. Full variable domain (rest looked up from reference TRBV5-6 and TRBJ1-4): DAGVTQSPTHLIKTRGQQVTLRCSPKSGHDTVSWYQQALGQGPQFIFQYYEEEERQRGNFPDRFSGHQFPNYSSELNVNALLLGDSALYLCASSFDRGTNEKLFFGSGTQLSVL.

The V and J genes are TRBV20-1 and TRBJ2-5; D perhaps matches TRBD2 (5 bases). The germline V gene has CDR1 DFQATT and CDR2 SNEGSKA (reference sequence). V was shortened by 7 bases and J by 0 bases, with 6 bases between the two germline ends. This CDR3 spans 11 amino acids. DNA of the CDR3: TGCAGTGGACTAAACCAAGAGACCCAGTACTTC. This translates into CSGLNQETQYF.